One and the same sample provided the 13 T cell receptor beta chains below, sequenced in a study of Tregs in tolerant kidney transplant recipients. Measured with immunoSEQ multiplex PCR; TCRdb has only the in-frame clones, and not every one. This table has under 300,000 clones, roughly 84% appearing once. What was sequenced was CD4+ T cells from blood. These receptor sequences come from a human donor in good health.

The chain is built from TRBV4-1 and TRBJ2-3, with 8 positions matching TRBD1. Trimming at V came to 1 base and at J to 0 bases, leaving 3 bases not matched to a gene. CDR3 size: 16 residues. Germline CDR1 reads MGHRA; CDR2 reads YSYEKL. The CDR3 is CASSQAGGPSTDTQYF. The CDR3 bases are TGCGCCAGCAGCCAAGCAGGGGGCCCAAGCACAGATACGCAGTATTTT.

This clone was seen only a few times. The chain is built from TRBV5-1 and TRBJ2-5; 9 bases agree with TRBD2. After removal of 4 bases from V and 1 base from J, the junction contained 2 bases not matched to a gene. The length of the CDR3 is 14 residues. Per germline, CDR1 SGHRS and CDR2 YFSETQ. The DNA for the CDR3 is TGCGCCAGCAGCCCGGGACTAGCCCAAGAGACCCAGTACTTC. Translating gives CASSPGLAQETQYF.

V and J are TRBV7-3 and TRBJ2-1; D not certain. Trimming left V 1 base short and J 9 bases short, with 13 bases between. The CDR3 has 14 amino acids. Germline V gives CDR1 SGHTA, CDR2 FQGTGA. In nucleotides, the CDR3 is TGTGCCAGCAGCTTAATAGATCACCTCAGTGAGCAGTTCTTC. The encoded protein is CASSLIDHLSEQFF.

This clone was observed a few times. One end of the junction is discordant with germline, which a read error may explain. V usage is TRBV10-3 and J usage is TRBJ2-7, with no clear D. CDR1 is ENHRY, CDR2 SYGVKD, per germline. The CDR3 totals 14 residues. CDR3 DNA sequence: TGTGCCAGCAGTGTCGAGAGAAGCTCCTACGAGCAGTACTTC. Protein product: CASSVERSSYEQYF.

A few counts support this clone. The junction departs from the called germline gene at one end, perhaps through a read error. The J gene is TRBJ2-7, the V gene TRBV7-7; maybe TRBD1 (6 bases). Germline loops: CDR1 SSHAT, CDR2 FNYEAQ (reference sequence). The CDR3 covers 13 residues. CDR3 residues: CASSTGFRNEQYF. In nucleotides, the CDR3 is TGTGCTAGCAGCACAGGGTTTCGAAACGAGCAGTACTTC.

This chain joins TRBV6-1 and TRBJ2-5; 11 nucleotides match TRBD2. This CDR3 spans 13 amino acids. The V gene's germline CDR1 is MNHNS and CDR2 SASEGT. Trimming cost V 9 bases and J 5 bases; bases outside gene matches: 5. The CDR3 DNA is TGTGCCAGTTATAGCGGGGGGGAGGAGACCCAGTACTTC. This sequence encodes CASYSGGEETQYF.

V and J are TRBV10-1 and TRBJ1-1; tentatively, D is TRBD1 (6 bases). Germline V gives CDR1 WNHNN, CDR2 SYGVQD (reference sequence). The V gene lost 5 bases and the J gene lost 4 bases, with 8 bases spanning the gap. The CDR3 has 12 amino acids. The CDR3 DNA reads as TGCGCCAGCAGTACAGGGAGCACTGAAGCTTTCTTT. It translates to CASSTGSTEAFF.

This clone has a single count. The J gene is TRBJ2-2, the V gene TRBV12-5; no reliable D call. Trimming shortened V by 6 bases and J by 3 bases, and 5 bases separated the two germline ends. The CDR3 loop spans 12 amino acids. Germline V lookup: CDR1 LGHNT, CDR2 FRNRAP. The CDR3 is CASGRDTGELFF. In nucleotides, the CDR3 is TGTGCTAGTGGCCGTGACACCGGGGAGCTGTTTTTT.

The chain couples TRBV4-2 to TRBJ2-7, with D tentatively TRBD1 (5 bases). CDR1 and CDR2 (germline): LGHNA, YNFKEQ. V lost 1 base, J lost 5 bases, and 9 bases lay in between. The CDR3 sequence is 13 residues long. The CDR3 sequence is CASSQGGFHEQYF. The CDR3 DNA is TGTGCCAGCAGCCAAGGGGGCTTTCACGAGCAGTACTTC.

Only one count was recorded for this clone. CDR3 coding DNA: TGCGCCAGCAGCCAGGGGGAGGGCAGGGAATATGGCTACACCTTC. Protein sequence: CASSQGEGREYGYTF. This chain connects TRBV4-3 to TRBJ1-2; a weak D match, TRBD1 (5 bases). The CDR3 runs to 15 residues. Germline CDR1 LGHNA, CDR2 YSLEER. The ends were cut back, 3 bases at V and 5 bases at J, with 16 bases in the middle.

This clone has only a few counts. This sequence joins TRBV5-4 and TRBJ2-7; D may be TRBD2 (6 bases). Germline CDR1 and CDR2: SGHNT and YYREEE (reference sequence). The CDR3 length is 13 residues. V lost 3 bases to trimming and J lost 6 bases, with 13 bases between them. Written as DNA, the CDR3 is TGTGCCAGCAGCTCCGGGTGGGGGGTCGAGCAGTACTTC. Residues: CASSSGWGVEQYF.

V is TRBV7-9 and J is TRBJ2-7; D is unresolved. Looked up from germline, CDR1 is SEHNR and CDR2 is FQNEAQ (reference sequence). The V gene lost 0 bases and the J gene lost 0 bases, with 9 bases spanning the gap. CDR3 size: 15 residues. CDR3 coding DNA: TGTGCCAGCAGCTTAGCCCACGGCCTCTCCTACGAGCAGTACTTC. Translated: CASSLAHGLSYEQYF.

This clone was observed a few times. The chain employs TRBV18 and TRBJ1-1, with D uncertain. The CDR3 loop spans 15 amino acids. Germline V gene sequence: CDR1 KGHSH, CDR2 LQKENI. Trimming removed 0 bases at V and 3 bases at J, with 11 bases between. CDR3 in DNA: TGTGCCAGCTCACCACCAGGATCGCGGGACACTGAAGCTTTCTTT. Residues: CASSPPGSRDTEAFF.